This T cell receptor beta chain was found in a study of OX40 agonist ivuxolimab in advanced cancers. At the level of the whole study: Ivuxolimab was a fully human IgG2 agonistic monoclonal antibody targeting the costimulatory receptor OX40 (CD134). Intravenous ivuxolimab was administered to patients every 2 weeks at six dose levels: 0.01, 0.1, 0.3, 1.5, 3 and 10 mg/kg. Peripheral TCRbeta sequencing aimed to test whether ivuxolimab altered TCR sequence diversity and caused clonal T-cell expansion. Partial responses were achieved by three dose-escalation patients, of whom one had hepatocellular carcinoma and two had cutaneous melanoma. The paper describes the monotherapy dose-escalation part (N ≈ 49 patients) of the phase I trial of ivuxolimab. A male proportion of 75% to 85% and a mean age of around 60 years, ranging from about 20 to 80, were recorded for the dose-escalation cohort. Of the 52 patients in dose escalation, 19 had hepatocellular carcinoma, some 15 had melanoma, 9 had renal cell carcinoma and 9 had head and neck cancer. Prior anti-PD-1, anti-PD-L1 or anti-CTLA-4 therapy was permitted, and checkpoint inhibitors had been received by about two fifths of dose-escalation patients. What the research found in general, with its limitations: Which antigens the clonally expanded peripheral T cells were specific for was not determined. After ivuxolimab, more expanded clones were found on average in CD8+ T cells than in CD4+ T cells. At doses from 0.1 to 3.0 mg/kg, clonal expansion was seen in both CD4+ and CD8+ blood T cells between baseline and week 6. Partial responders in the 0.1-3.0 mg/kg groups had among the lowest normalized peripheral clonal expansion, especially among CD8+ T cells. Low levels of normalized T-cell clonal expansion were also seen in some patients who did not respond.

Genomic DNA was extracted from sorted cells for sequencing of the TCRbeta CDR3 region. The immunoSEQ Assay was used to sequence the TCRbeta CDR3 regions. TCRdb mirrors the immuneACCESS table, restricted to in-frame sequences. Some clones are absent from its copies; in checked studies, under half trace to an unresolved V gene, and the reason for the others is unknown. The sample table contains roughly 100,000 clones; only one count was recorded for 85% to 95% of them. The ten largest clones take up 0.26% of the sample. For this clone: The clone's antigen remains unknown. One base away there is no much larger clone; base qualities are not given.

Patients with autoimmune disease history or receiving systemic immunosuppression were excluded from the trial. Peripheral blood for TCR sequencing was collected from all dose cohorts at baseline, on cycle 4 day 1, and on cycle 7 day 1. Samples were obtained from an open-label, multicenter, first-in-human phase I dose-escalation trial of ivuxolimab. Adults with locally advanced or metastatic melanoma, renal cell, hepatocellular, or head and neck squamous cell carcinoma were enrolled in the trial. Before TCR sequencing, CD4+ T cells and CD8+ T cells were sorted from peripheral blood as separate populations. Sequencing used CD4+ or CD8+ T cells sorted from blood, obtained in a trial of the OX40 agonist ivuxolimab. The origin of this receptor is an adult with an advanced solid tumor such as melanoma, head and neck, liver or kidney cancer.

The CDR3 is CASSVRVDHGYTF. The nucleotides read TGTGCCAGCAGCGTCAGGGTGGACCATGGCTACACCTTC. The V gene is TRBV9 and the J gene is TRBJ1-2; the D gene is perhaps TRBD1, on 5 matching bases. Inclusive of the bounding cysteine and phenylalanine, the CDR3 is 13 residues long. Only the CDR3 part of the read is kept: 39 bases, read in frame from the first base. CDR1 and CDR2 (SGDLS, YYNGEE) derive from the germline V gene. V drops 2 bases and J drops 6 bases, leaving 11 bases in between.